Listed here are 8 T cell receptor beta chains from one sample, sequenced in a study of T-cell reconstitution after alpha-beta-depleted transplantation in children. Unique molecular identifiers were used in preparing the TCRbeta library. In TCRdb, the PCR reads were re-called with MiXCR into one record per CDR3 protein. Found here are roughly 350,000 distinct CDR3 sequences, over 9% of them singletons; the top ten hold 2% to 3%. Sequenced material: PBMCs from the stem cell graft donor, taken from the stem cell graft. These receptors originate from a human donor who donated a stem cell graft to a child with acute lymphoblastic leukemia.

The J gene is TRBJ2-7, the V gene TRBV27, with 8 bases aligning to TRBD2. Germline values: CDR1 MNHEY, CDR2 SMNVEV (reference sequence). CDR3 length: 14 residues. The junction had 8 bases not matched to a gene; V was cut back by 7 bases and J by 3 bases. This CDR3 reads CASTTKRGGYEQYF. CDR3 DNA: TGTGCCAGCACCACTAAACGGGGGGGCTACGAGCAGTACTTC.

The sample holds a few counts of this clonotype. CDR3 bases: TGTGCCAGCAGCGACGCCTCGGGACACCTGAGGGAGACCCAGTACTTC. Protein sequence: CASSDASGHLRETQYF. The chain couples TRBV6-1 to TRBJ2-5; D is perhaps TRBD1 (6 bases). This CDR3 has 16 residues. The V gene's germline CDR1 is MNHNS and CDR2 SASEGT. V shed 6 bases and J shed 5 bases, with 22 bases lying between them.

This clonotype was counted only a few times. The chain couples TRBV5-5 to TRBJ2-1; tentatively, D is TRBD2 (6 bases). The CDR3 spans 16 residues. V lost 0 bases and J lost 2, with 12 bases in between. Germline CDR1 reads SGHKS; CDR2 reads YYEKEE (reference sequence). CDR3 nucleotide sequence: TGTGCCAGCAGCTTGGAACTAGCCGCTACCTACAATGAGCAGTTCTTC. Its translation is CASSLELAATYNEQFF.

This rearrangement joins TRBV5-1 to TRBJ2-1; D perhaps matches TRBD2 (5 bases). Germline values: CDR1 SGHRS, CDR2 YFSETQ. The CDR3 consists of 16 residues. Trimming took off 4 bases at V and 0 bases at J, with 14 bases between the two ends. DNA of the CDR3: TGCGCCAGCAGCCCAACTAGTTGGGTCTCCTACAATGAGCAGTTCTTC. It encodes CASSPTSWVSYNEQFF.

The sample holds a few counts of this clonotype. CDR3 in DNA: TGTGCCAGCAGCCCCTACGGACAGGGGATGGGAGAGACCCAGTACTTC. Its translation is CASSPYGQGMGETQYF. This chain uses TRBV7-6 with TRBJ2-5; 9 bases agree with TRBD1. Germline CDR1 reads SGHVS; CDR2 reads FNYEAQ. The CDR3 is 16 residues long. The junction had 11 bases not matched to a gene; V was cut back by 5 bases and J by 4 bases. The full variable domain, rest sourced from reference TRBV7-6 and TRBJ2-5, is GAGVSQSPRYKVTKRGQDVALRCDPISGHVSLYWYRQALGQGPEFLTYFNYEAQQDKSGLPNDRFSAERPEGSISTLTIQRTEQRDSAMYRCASSPYGQGMGETQYFGPGTRLLVL.

This clonotype came up a few times. The chain couples TRBV10-3 to TRBJ2-3; TRBD1 or TRBD2 may be the D gene (5 bases each). Germline CDR1 ENHRY, CDR2 SYGVKD. The V end was cut by 11 bases, the J end by 0 bases, with 15 bases between. The CDR3 is made up of 14 amino acids. This chain's CDR3 is CASHPGPSTDTQYF. The DNA of the CDR3 is TGTGCCTCCCACCCGGGACCCAGCACAGATACGCAGTATTTT.

The chain couples TRBV6-1 to TRBJ2-7, with 10 positions matching TRBD2. The CDR3 is 18 residues long. CDR1 and CDR2 from the germline V gene are MNHNS and SASEGT. After removal of 2 bases from V and 0 bases from J, the junction contained 10 bases not matched to a gene. The CDR3 coding sequence is TGTGCCAGCAGTGAACGAAGGGTTTCTAGCGGGGGCTCCTACGAGCAGTACTTC. This translates into CASSERRVSSGGSYEQYF.

At least ten counts were recorded for this clonotype. V is TRBV20-1 and J is TRBJ2-3, with D perhaps TRBD2 (6 bases). Trimming pared 7 bases from V and 0 bases from J, leaving 14 bases between. Germline CDR1 and CDR2: DFQATT and SNEGSKA (reference sequence). The CDR3 spans 14 residues. The CDR3 coding sequence is TGCAGTGTAGTCCGGGAGCAAAGCACAGATACGCAGTATTTT. It encodes CSVVREQSTDTQYF.